Sequencing of this T cell receptor beta chain was carried out in a study of regulatory T cells in long-lasting Graves disease. This clonotype occurred many times. Germline CDR1 MDHEN, CDR2 SYDVKM. Trimming stripped 1 base from V and 8 bases from J, with 11 bases between. This CDR3 contains 13 residues. Time point described: persistent/refractory GD, antithyroid drugs over 5 years with positive TRAb. RNA extracted from PBMCs served as the sequencing template. It was by American Thyroid Association guidelines that Graves' disease was diagnosed. Arm-PCR of CDR3 regions with iRepertoire HTBI primers generated TCR beta libraries. In the authors' methods: From all samples, identification returned some 15 TRBJ and 60 to 80 TRBV segments. TCRdb re-called the multiplex PCR reads with MiXCR, one entry per CDR3 protein. The V and J calls and clone size are TCRdb's, not the authors'. The table records about 460,000 distinct CDR3 sequences, roughly 22% of them present only once.

Sequenced here: peripheral blood mononuclear cells (PBMCs), sampled when the disease was refractory, from a patient treated with antithyroid drugs. The source of this sequence is a female donor with Graves disease. The gene calls are TRBV28 and TRBJ1-2; no definite D call. The CDR3 protein is CASSLLQSDGYTF. The CDR3 DNA reads as TGTGCCAGCAGTTTATTACAATCTGACGGCTACACCTTC.